This T cell receptor beta chain was found in a study of CD8 T cells in Susac syndrome. An amount of RNA that ranged from about 0.45 to 1 ug was reverse transcribed with random hexamers. One entry per CDR3 protein, called by TCRdb with MiXCR from the immunoSEQ multiplex PCR reads. Of 180,000 or so distinct CDR3 sequences in the sample, about 94% were seen once. This CDR3 comprises 13 residues. The germline V gene encodes CDR1 GTSNPN and CDR2 SVGIG (reference sequence). The ends were cut back, 5 bases at V and 2 bases at J, with 10 bases in the middle. Sequencing used CD4+ T cells from PBMCs. This sequence was found in a human donor with multiple sclerosis. V is TRBV30 and J is TRBJ1-5; D unclear. The CDR3 loop reads CAWGLYGNQPQHF. In DNA, the CDR3 is TGTGCCTGGGGCCTTTATGGCAATCAGCCCCAGCATTTT. The entire variable domain, with the rest obtained from reference TRBV30 and TRBJ1-5, is as follows: SQTIHQWPATLVQPVGSPLSLECTVEGTSNPNLYWYRQAAGRGLQLLFYSVGIGQISSEVPQNLSASRPQDRQFILSSKKLLLSDSGFYLCAWGLYGNQPQHFGDGTRLSIL.